These 27 T cell receptor beta chains came from one sample sequenced in a study of CD8+CD57+ T cells in acquired aplastic anemia. Genomic DNA acted as the template from which TCR beta VDJ combination and CDR3 sequence profiling were carried out. Using its own MiXCR run on the reads, TCRdb lists one record per CDR3 protein. The sample carries hundreds of thousands of distinct CDR3 sequences, 65% to 80% recorded once. Sequenced input: sorted CD4+, CD8+, or CD8+CD57+ T cells (not recorded which) from PBMCs. Receptors originate from a human donor in good health, serving as a control.

This clonotype showed up many times. The CDR3 reads CASSSGQDGNEQFF. CDR3 DNA: TGTGCCAGCAGTTCGGGACAGGACGGCAATGAGCAGTTCTTC. The V gene is TRBV12-3 or TRBV12-4, the J gene TRBJ2-1, with 8 bases identical to TRBD1. The V and J ends lost 4 bases and 6 bases, in that order; junction bases with no gene match: 5. The CDR3 totals 14 residues.

The chain recombines TRBV11-2 with TRBJ2-3; 10 nucleotides line up with TRBD1. The trim removed 5 bases at V and 13 bases at J, leaving 3 bases unmatched. The CDR3 runs to 11 residues. Germline V gives CDR1 SGHAT, CDR2 FQNNGV. The DNA for the CDR3 is TGTGCCAGCAGCCAAGGGACAGGGGAGTATTTT. The encoded protein is CASSQGTGEYF.

Points on this clonotype: In this CDR3 the conserved last residue, phenylalanine or tryptophan, is missing, so a read error is likely. No DNA is shown, since the ends of the CDR3 on it are uncertain; the CDR3 is the one TCRdb lists. The gene calls are TRBV7-4 and TRBJ1-1; the DNA was not compared with TRBD1, the D call given in the table. The CDR3 is 11 amino acids in total, end residues counted. Germline values: CDR1 SGHVT, CDR2 SQSDAQ. CDR3 amino acids: CASSRTDSLLY.

A single count supports this clonotype. This chain uses TRBV2 with TRBJ2-5; TRBD1 matches 10 bases. V lost 6 bases and J lost 2; bases outside the gene matches: 9. This CDR3 is 16 amino acids long. Per germline, CDR1 SNHLY and CDR2 FYNNEI. Here the CDR3 DNA reads TGTGCCAGCAGCCTCGGTGACAGGGGGCAGCAAGAGACCCAGTACTTC. Its translation: CASSLGDRGQQETQYF. Drawing the rest from reference TRBV2 and TRBJ2-5, the complete variable domain is EPEVTQTPSHQVTQMGQEVILRCVPISNHLYFYWYRQILGQKVEFLVSFYNNEISEKSEIFDDQFSVERPDGSNFTLKIRSTKLEDSAMYFCASSLGDRGQQETQYFGPGTRLLVL.

About this clonotype: It is likely a read error, because the conserved phenylalanine at the end of the CDR3 is missing. It is unclear where the CDR3 begins or ends on the DNA, so no DNA is shown, and the CDR3 is as TCRdb lists it. The J gene is TRBJ2-5, the V gene TRBV9; the table's D call, TRBD1, was not checked against the DNA. The CDR3 is 13 amino acids long, termini counted. The germline V gene has CDR1 SGDLS and CDR2 YYNGEE. CDR3 residues: CASSRTGSYTDTL.

This chain connects TRBV12-3 or TRBV12-4 to TRBJ2-6; 7 bases agree with TRBD1. The CDR3 loop spans 16 amino acids. The trim removed 5 bases at V and 4 bases at J, leaving 8 bases unmatched. The CDR3 nucleotides are TGTGCCAGCAGTCCACAGGGGCCATTCGGGGCCAACGTCCTGACTTTC. Its protein is CASSPQGPFGANVLTF.

Of note for this clonotype: Lacking the conserved final phenylalanine or tryptophan, this CDR3 likely reflects a read error. Because the CDR3's place on the DNA is in doubt, the DNA is left out and the CDR3 is given as listed by TCRdb. The chain uses TRBV7-2 and TRBJ1-4; the DNA was not used to check the table's D call, TRBD1. The germline V gene has CDR1 SGHTA and CDR2 FQGNSA. 13 amino acids form the CDR3, both terminal residues included. CDR3 sequence reads: CASSFGDRNQPQH.

This clonotype was recorded many times. The rearrangement links TRBV19 to TRBJ1-2; D gene ambiguous. This CDR3 is 12 amino acids long. CDR1 LNHDA and CDR2 SQIVND come from the germline V gene (reference sequence). Trimming left V 8 bases short and J 5 bases short, with 12 bases between. The CDR3 is CASHKEVYGYTF. CDR3 sequence (DNA): TGTGCCAGTCACAAAGAAGTTTATGGCTACACCTTC.

J is TRBJ2-2 and V is TRBV2, with 9 nucleotides matching TRBD2. Losses at the gene ends were 6 bases for V and 1 base for J; bases not matched to a gene: 3. Germline loops: CDR1 SNHLY, CDR2 FYNNEI. The CDR3 is made up of 15 amino acids. CDR3 amino acids: CASSLAGVNTGELFF. DNA for the CDR3: TGTGCCAGCAGCTTAGCGGGGGTGAACACCGGGGAGCTGTTTTTT. The variable domain in full, with the rest retrieved from reference TRBV2 and TRBJ2-2, is EPEVTQTPSHQVTQMGQEVILRCVPISNHLYFYWYRQILGQKVEFLVSFYNNEISEKSEIFDDQFSVERPDGSNFTLKIRSTKLEDSAMYFCASSLAGVNTGELFFGEGSRLTVL.

The chain combines TRBV29-1 with TRBJ2-7; TRBD2 agrees at 9 bases. The CDR3 consists of 14 residues. Germline V gene lookup returns CDR1 SQVTM and CDR2 ANQGSEA. V was clipped by 7 bases and J by 2 bases; unmatched bases: 9. As DNA, the CDR3 is TGCAGCGCTCGTCAGAGACTAGCGGCCTACGAGCAGTACTTC. Protein product: CSARQRLAAYEQYF.

This chain joins TRBV7-2 and TRBJ2-2; tentative D call: TRBD1 (6 bases). Germline CDR1 SGHTA, CDR2 FQGNSA. Deletions cut 2 bases from V and 17 bases from J, with 24 bases between. The CDR3 length is 15 residues. The CDR3 nucleotides read TGTGCCAGCAGCTTATTGGGACACCAAGAGACCCAGTACTTTTTT. It translates to CASSLLGHQETQYFF.

On this clonotype itself: An end of the junction differs from the germline gene, which may be a read error. This chain links TRBV7-7 with TRBJ1-6, with TRBD1 matching 7 bases. The CDR3 is made up of 14 amino acids. Looked up from germline, CDR1 is SSHAT and CDR2 is FNYEAQ (reference sequence). CDR3 sequence (DNA): TGTGCCAGCAGCTTAGACAGGGGAAAGACCCACTACTTCTTT. As protein: CASSLDRGKTHYFF.

With regard to this clonotype: At one end the junction does not follow the germline gene, possibly because of a read error. The chain has TRBV2 and TRBJ1-5, with D perhaps TRBD1 (5 bases). Germline V gives CDR1 SNHLY, CDR2 FYNNEI. The CDR3 runs 14 residues. CDR3 nucleotide sequence: TGTGCCAGCAGTGAGGGGCAGGGTCAACAGCCCCAGCAGTTT. Translating it yields CASSEGQGQQPQQF.

The V call is TRBV10-3, the J call TRBJ1-3, with 9 bases fitting TRBD1. The CDR3 consists of 18 residues. Germline trimming cut 3 bases from V and 3 bases from J; bases unmatched to any gene: 12. CDR1 is ENHRY and CDR2 is SYGVKD in the germline V gene. The CDR3 region has the DNA TGTGCCATCAGTGACTACGAGGGGACAGGGTTTTTTGGAAACACCATATATTTT. As protein: CAISDYEGTGFFGNTIYF.

This clonotype was picked up a small number of times. The chain is built from TRBV3-1 and TRBJ2-1; TRBD2 agrees at 7 bases. The CDR3 extends over 16 amino acids. J was trimmed by 4 bases and V by 1 base; bases with no gene match: 7. Germline CDR1 is LGHDT and CDR2 is YNNKEL (reference sequence). The CDR3, as DNA: TGTGCCAGCAGCCAAGTTTTAAGCGGGGAATACAATGAGCAGTTCTTC. Its translation is CASSQVLSGEYNEQFF.

This sequence joins TRBV7-3 and TRBJ2-2; D unclear. The V end lost 3 bases, the J end lost 15 bases, and 20 bases lay between the germline ends. The CDR3 length is 14 residues. CDR1 and CDR2 from the germline V gene are SGHTA and FQGTGA. The CDR3 bases are TGTGCCAGCAGCTTTAGCCGGAGCACCGGGTTTGTGTTTTTT. Encoded protein: CASSFSRSTGFVFF.

This clonotype was found many times. The CDR3 DNA sequence: TGCGCCAGCAGAGGACAGGGTGGCCTTGGTGCCGAGCAGTACTTC. This codes for CASRGQGGLGAEQYF. This chain links TRBV10-2 with TRBJ2-7; TRBD1 matches 8 bases. Trimming took 6 bases from V and 6 from J; bases not matched to a gene: 13. Germline values: CDR1 WSHSY, CDR2 SAAADI. The CDR3 length is 15 residues.

This clonotype was detected ten times or more. This chain links TRBV6-1 with TRBJ2-7; perhaps TRBD2 as D (6 bases). Trimming removed 2 bases from V and 3 bases from J, with 14 bases in between. CDR3 length equals 15 residues. Germline V gene sequence: CDR1 MNHNS, CDR2 SASEGT. The CDR3 loop reads CASSEYATTSYEQYF. For the CDR3, the DNA is TGTGCCAGCAGTGAATATGCGACGACTAGCTACGAGCAGTACTTC.

A word on this clonotype: Lacking the conserved final phenylalanine or tryptophan, this CDR3 likely reflects a read error. It is unclear where the CDR3 begins or ends on the DNA, so no DNA is shown, and the CDR3 is as TCRdb lists it. The CDR3 protein is CASSEEIHREPQHYG. The rearrangement uses TRBV2 and TRBJ1-5. The germline V gene has CDR1 SNHLY and CDR2 FYNNEI. A total of 15 residues make up the CDR3, ends included.

Turning to this clonotype: Because the CDR3's place on the DNA is in doubt, the DNA is left out and the CDR3 is given as listed by TCRdb. The gene calls are TRBV7-2 and TRBJ1-5; the table assigns TRBD1, which was not confirmed against the DNA. The CDR3 is 16 amino acids long, termini counted. The V gene's germline CDR1 is SGHTA and CDR2 FQGNSA. The CDR3 sequence is CASSLGWGYTFGSQHF.

As for this clonotype: Mismatch with germline at one junction end may stem from a read error. This chain joins TRBV7-2 and TRBJ1-4; D is possibly TRBD1 (6 bases). From germline, CDR1 is SGHTA and CDR2 FQGNSA. This CDR3 comprises 14 residues. The CDR3 nucleotides read TGTGCCAGCAGCTTAGGAAGGGGGGCAGCGACGTACCAATTT. The encoded protein is CASSLGRGAATYQF. The full variable domain, completed using reference TRBV7-2 and TRBJ1-4, is GAGVSQSPSNKVTEKGKDVELRCDPISGHTALYWYRQSLGQGLEFLIYFQGNSAPDKSGLPSDRFSAERTGGSVSTLTIQRTQQEDSAVYLCASSLGRGAATYQFGSGTQLSVL.

This chain connects TRBV19 to TRBJ1-2; 9 bases align to TRBD1. The V gene end was trimmed by 6 bases and the J gene end by 5 bases; junction bases not matched to a gene: 4. CDR1 and CDR2 from the germline V gene are LNHDA and SQIVND (reference sequence). The CDR3 loop spans 13 amino acids. CDR3 region: CASRGQGPYGYTF. DNA of the CDR3: TGTGCCAGTAGGGGACAGGGACCATATGGCTACACCTTC.

This chain connects TRBV6-5 to TRBJ2-3, with 8 bases aligning to TRBD1. The CDR3 length is 16 residues. CDR1 and CDR2 (germline): MNHEY, SVGAGI. Losses at the gene ends were 6 bases for V and 3 bases for J; bases not matched to a gene: 11. In nucleotides, the CDR3 is TGTGCCAGCAGGTCCCCATGGGGACAGGTGACAGATACGCAGTATTTT. It encodes CASRSPWGQVTDTQYF.

This clonotype was detected ten times or more. The V call is TRBV7-3, the J call TRBJ2-3, with D perhaps matching TRBD1 (6 bases). Deletions cut 4 bases from V and 2 bases from J, with 16 bases between. Germline V gene lookup returns CDR1 SGHTA and CDR2 FQGTGA. CDR3 length equals 16 residues. This CDR3 is CASSSATGANTDTQYF. Written as DNA, the CDR3 is TGTGCCAGCAGCTCCGCGACAGGAGCTAACACAGATACGCAGTATTTT.

As regards this clonotype: Germline is not matched at one junction end, which may reflect a read error. The chain links TRBV10-3 to TRBJ2-6; TRBD1 or TRBD2 may be the D gene (6 bases each). The CDR3 is 15 amino acids. Looked up from germline, CDR1 is ENHRY and CDR2 is SYGVKD. Here the CDR3 reads CASSEGGSGANVLTF. CDR3 nucleotide sequence: TGTGCCAGCAGTGAGGGGGGCTCTGGGGCCAACGTCCTGACTTTC.

At least ten counts were recorded for this clonotype. This chain joins TRBV7-9 and TRBJ2-1, with 9 nucleotides matching TRBD1. The ends lost 5 bases at V and 7 bases at J; junction bases unmatched: 15. Germline CDR1 and CDR2: SEHNR and FQNEAQ (reference sequence). The CDR3 is made up of 17 amino acids. CDR3 in DNA: TGTGCCAGCAGCATCCTAACCGGGACAGGGACTGGTAATGAGCAGTTCTTC. This gives the protein CASSILTGTGTGNEQFF.

The CDR3 reads CASLPRTGGDTQYF. For the CDR3, the DNA is TGTGCCAGTCTACCCCGGACAGGGGGAGATACGCAGTATTTT. J is TRBJ2-3 and V is TRBV5-4; the match to TRBD1 covers 10 bases. The germline V gene has CDR1 SGHNT and CDR2 YYREEE (reference sequence). Trimming at V came to 8 bases and at J to 5 bases, leaving 8 bases not matched to a gene. This CDR3 contains 14 residues.